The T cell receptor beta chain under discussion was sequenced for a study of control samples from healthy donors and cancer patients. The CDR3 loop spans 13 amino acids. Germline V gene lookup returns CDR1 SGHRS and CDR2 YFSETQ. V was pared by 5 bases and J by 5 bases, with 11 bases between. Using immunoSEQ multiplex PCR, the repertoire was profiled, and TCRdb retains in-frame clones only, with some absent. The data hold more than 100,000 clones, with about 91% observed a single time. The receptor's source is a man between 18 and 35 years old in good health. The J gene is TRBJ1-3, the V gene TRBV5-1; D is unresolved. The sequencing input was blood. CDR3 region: CASSVIGRNTIYF. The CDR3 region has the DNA TGCGCCAGCAGTGTCATCGGAAGAAACACCATATATTTT.